This record concerns one TCR beta chain sequence. Which antigen it targets is not known. Within one base of it there is no much larger clone, and no base qualities were kept. This sample is part of a study of blood T cell repertoires in COVID-19 (TCRdb year 2020). In terms of the full investigation: The collaborator samples originated in the United States, Italy and Spain and spanned the acute and convalescent phases of COVID-19. The material from the prospective study consisted of cDNA or gDNA derived from T cells, B-cell-depleted T cells, or PBMCs. The dataset comprised deeply sampled blood TCRbeta repertoires from subjects exposed to, actively infected with, or recovered from COVID-19. The repertoires were released in a freely available public database intended as a resource for research on the immune response to SARS-CoV-2. Samples were obtained from the ongoing ImmuneRACE study (first 160 participants) and from roughly 1,300 subjects provided by 6 global collaborators. Nearly every sample came with metadata listing a de-identified subject ID, COVID-19 status, age in years and sex. Where available, HLA class I and class II types were taken from metadata supplied by the sample provider and were not determined by assay-based typing. The paper's findings and limits, for the study overall: Clinical and demographic metadata were provided uncurated, with the amount varying by source and participant.

TCRbeta CDR3 regions were amplified from genomic DNA by means of the immunoSEQ Assay, a bias-controlled multiplex PCR. The source study handled its data this way. The number of nucleated cells in each sample was estimated by amplification of reference gene primers within the assay. Sequence reads were collapsed and filtered to measure the absolute abundance of every unique TCRbeta CDR3 rearrangement. For each sample, productive Simpson clonality was calculated by taking the square root of Simpson's diversity index across productive rearrangements. TCRdb stores this immuneACCESS table with in-frame sequences only. Part of the clones is absent; in the studies checked, under half of the shortfall reflects unresolved V genes, and no reason is known for the rest. V, J and clone size reflect that table, while D and trimming were determined from the DNA. Present in this sample are 240,000 or so clones, about 86% of which were seen just once. 2.5% to 3.5% of the sample is held by the ten biggest clonotypes.

Enrolling through a virtual design, the prospective study's participants ranged in age from about 18 to 89 years and lived across roughly 23 United States geographic areas. In the prospective study, participants were assigned to cohorts based on the clinical history participants reported in a screening survey and a study questionnaire. Each participant in the prospective study had whole blood, serum and a nasopharyngeal or oropharyngeal swab collected by mobile phlebotomists. Over a roughly two-month period, participants in the prospective study had the option of providing additional blood draws and questionnaires. Prospective study blood samples were shipped either frozen or at room temperature before DNA extraction. The clonotype comes from a woman in her thirties or forties with acute COVID-19. Source material: PBMCs or T cells enriched from blood (not recorded which).

The CDR3 corresponds to CASSKWTGSYEQYF. The DNA is as follows: TGTGCCAGCAGCAAGTGGACAGGGTCCTACGAGCAGTACTTC. The sequence links TRBV6-1 to TRBJ2-7; the central 8 bases match TRBD1. Trimming takes 6 bases off V and 1 base off J; junction bases not matched to a gene: 5. Reading the germline V gene gives CDR1 MNHNS and CDR2 SASEGT. Counted from cysteine to phenylalanine, this CDR3 has 14 amino acids. Left in the record is the CDR3 DNA by itself, 42 bases read in frame from the first base.